This T cell receptor beta chain came from a study of T-cell reconstitution after alpha-beta-depleted transplantation in children listed by TCRdb under 2016. Turning to the overall study: The study quantitatively tracked T-cell immune reconstitution after TCRalphabeta/CD19-depleted allogeneic hematopoietic cell transplantation in children using TCR repertoire profiling.

Study-wide conclusions, independent of this receptor: About two months after transplant, the apparently early recovery of alphabetaT-cell counts reportedly depended on just several hundred clones that had expanded rapidly and came from non-depleted graft cells. The frequencies of hyperexpanded clones fell over the following months, and after one year, T-cell counts and TCRbeta diversity were mostly attributed to newly produced T cells. In some patients, the high TCRbeta diversity seen at day 60 was put down to recipient T cells and intrathymic progenitors that had survived conditioning.

In the paper's terms, the treatment or condition label means: allogeneic hematopoietic cell transplantation with graft depleted of TCRalphabeta T cells and CD19 B cells. The transplant recipients were children given TCRalphabeta/CD19-depleted allogeneic hematopoietic cell grafts. The CDR3 has 18 amino acids, counting the end cysteine and phenylalanine. Just CDR3 DNA is preserved here, 54 bases in frame from base 1. The germline V gene specifies MDHEN as CDR1 and SYDVKM as CDR2. V loses 1 base at its end and J loses 0 bases; junction bases beyond the gene matches: 12. With respect to this clonotype: Its antigen is currently not known. No base quality information exists; no much larger clone differs at one position.

The library was built by means of PCR. This sample was sequenced with an Illumina HiSeq 2500. Molecular barcoding was employed in the preparation of TCR libraries, with unique molecular identifiers being used to normalize TCRbeta repertoire quantification. TCRdb handled the public reads itself, with Q25 trimming in fastp and clone calling in MiXCR, and kept productive beta chains. Every CDR3 protein is listed once, alongside the most common genes and DNA of its rows. The sample profile shows fewer than 700,000 distinct CDR3 sequences; 10% to 15% of them were found once. The ten largest clones take up 2.2% of the sample.

This TCR was recovered from a male patient younger than 18 who had a stem cell transplant for acute myeloid leukemia, so the T cells may come from the graft donor. The chain uses TRBV28 and TRBJ2-7; 7 central nucleotides agree with TRBD1. The source material was PBMCs, mostly from graft donor cells, sampled 360 days after TCRalphabeta/CD19-depleted stem cell transplant. The CDR3 sequence is CASSLFFLTGSNSYEQYF. Here is the DNA: TGTGCCAGCAGTTTATTCTTCCTGACAGGGTCCAACTCCTACGAGCAGTACTTC.